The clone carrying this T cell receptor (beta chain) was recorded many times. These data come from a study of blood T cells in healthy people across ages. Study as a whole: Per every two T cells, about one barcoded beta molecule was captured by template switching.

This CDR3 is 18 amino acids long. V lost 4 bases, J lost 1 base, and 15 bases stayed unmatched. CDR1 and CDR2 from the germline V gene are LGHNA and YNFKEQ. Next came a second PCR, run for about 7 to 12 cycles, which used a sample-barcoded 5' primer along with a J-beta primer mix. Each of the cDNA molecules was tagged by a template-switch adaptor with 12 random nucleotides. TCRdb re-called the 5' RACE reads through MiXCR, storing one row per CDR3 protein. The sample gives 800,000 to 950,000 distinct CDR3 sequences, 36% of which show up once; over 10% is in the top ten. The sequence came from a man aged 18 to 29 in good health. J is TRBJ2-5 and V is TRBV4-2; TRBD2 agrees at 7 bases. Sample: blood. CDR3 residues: CASSPKVTGLGVQETQYF. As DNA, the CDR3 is TGTGCCAGCAGCCCTAAGGTGACTGGACTAGGGGTCCAAGAGACCCAGTACTTC.